This T cell receptor beta chain was sequenced in a study of tumor and adjacent non-tumor tissue in lung cancer. Background on the study: Samples averaged about 4.17 million productive TCRbeta reads each.

RNA was extracted from bulk tissue without any cell sorting. The germline V gene has CDR1 SQVTM and CDR2 ANQGSEA. Trimming pared 4 bases from V and 6 bases from J, leaving 15 bases between. The CDR3 covers 13 residues. A modified ARM-PCR protocol with three rounds of nested PCR amplified TCRbeta. Each CDR3 protein gets one entry after TCRdb re-called the multiplex PCR reads with MiXCR. The table shows more than 90,000 distinct CDR3 sequences, with roughly 70% occurring only once. The chain combines TRBV29-1 with TRBJ1-1; tentatively, D is TRBD1 (6 bases). Sequences were obtained from lung tumor tissue. The clonotype originates from a man aged 60 to 69 with non-small cell lung cancer. The CDR3 DNA reads TGCAGCGTTGTCAGGGGTTTGGGCTCTGAAGCTTTCTTT. This encodes CSVVRGLGSEAFF.